One and the same sample provided the 20 T cell receptor beta chains below, sequenced in a study of cytomegalovirus exposure and HLA in healthy donors. In the PCR, 60 Vbeta and 13 Jbeta primers were used. Assay used: immunoSEQ multiplex PCR; TCRdb lists only in-frame clones, some missing. The top ten hold approximately 7% of the sample, which has roughly 120,000 clones, just under 75% seen once. The sequenced sample was PBMCs. The source is a man between 40 and 49 years old in good health and CMV-seropositive.

As concerns this clone: One end of the junction does not line up with germline, which may come from a read error. This chain uses TRBV19 with TRBJ2-3; TRBD1 might be the D (6 bases). This CDR3 spans 9 amino acids. CDR1 is LNHDA and CDR2 is SQIVND in the germline V gene (reference sequence). This chain's CDR3 is CAAGPQGTF. CDR3 bases: TGTGCCGCCGGACCCCAGGGGACGTTT.

The V and J genes are TRBV2 and TRBJ1-4; D not resolved. Germline V gives CDR1 SNHLY, CDR2 FYNNEI. The CDR3 spans 16 residues. Trimming pared 3 bases from V and 6 bases from J, leaving 17 bases between. Written as DNA, the CDR3 is TGTGCCAGCAGTGATAATCGGGATCCCCTGGATGAAAAACTGTTTTTT. Its protein product is CASSDNRDPLDEKLFF.

This clone showed up just a few times. This chain connects TRBV28 to TRBJ2-2; TRBD2 matches 8 bases. The germline V gene encodes CDR1 MDHEN and CDR2 SYDVKM. The CDR3 is made up of 16 amino acids. With V trimmed by 5 bases and J by 4 bases, 9 bases remained unmatched. CDR3 residues: CASSPSGRRLTGELFF. The CDR3, as DNA: TGTGCCAGCAGTCCAAGCGGGAGACGACTCACCGGGGAGCTGTTTTTT.

The chain recombines TRBV6-4 with TRBJ1-6; D call uncertain. This CDR3 region has 14 residues. The germline V gene has CDR1 MRHNA and CDR2 SNTAGT. V was pared by 0 bases and J by 7 bases, with 7 bases between. The CDR3 nucleotides are TGTGCCAGCAGTGACTCTGTCACAAATTCACCCCTCCACTTT. This gives the protein CASSDSVTNSPLHF.

The chain has TRBV5-4 and TRBJ2-6; D perhaps matches TRBD2 (6 bases). This CDR3 spans 16 amino acids. V lost 3 bases and J 0 bases, leaving 10 bases between the germline ends. CDR1 is SGHNT, CDR2 YYREEE, per germline (reference sequence). The CDR3 DNA reads as TGTGCCAGCAGCTCGTCGGAGGGCTCTGGGGCCAACGTCCTGACTTTC. Translation: CASSSSEGSGANVLTF. Full variable domain (missing parts from reference TRBV5-4 and TRBJ2-6): ETGVTQSPTHLIKTRGQQVTLRCSSQSGHNTVSWYQQALGQGPQFIFQYYREEENGRGNFPPRFSGLQFPNYSSELNVNALELDDSALYLCASSSSEGSGANVLTFGAGSRLTVL.

There are a few counts of this clone. This chain joins TRBV25-1 and TRBJ1-1, with 7 bases aligning to TRBD1. V was clipped by 5 bases and J by 4 bases; unmatched bases: 7. The CDR3 is 14 residues long. Germline values: CDR1 MGHDK, CDR2 SYGVNS. The CDR3 spells CASSQPGQTTEAFF. The CDR3 DNA is TGTGCCAGCAGTCAACCGGGACAGACCACTGAAGCTTTCTTT.

This clone is a singleton in its sample. The rearrangement uses TRBV4-1 and TRBJ2-3; no definite D call. V lost 1 base and J lost 7, with 9 bases in between. The CDR3 covers 13 residues. The germline CDR1 and CDR2 sequences are MGHRA and YSYEKL. CDR3 sequence (DNA): TGCGCCAGCAGCCAAGCCGGGTTTAATACGCAGTATTTT. This sequence encodes CASSQAGFNTQYF.

A few counts support this clone. This chain connects TRBV5-6 to TRBJ1-2; D is unclear. CDR3 size: 12 residues. Trimming removed 5 bases at V and 8 bases at J, with 13 bases between. CDR1 and CDR2 from the germline V gene are SGHDT and YYEEEE. The CDR3 DNA reads TGTGCCAGCAGTCCCTATGCCTCGGGCTACACCTTC. It specifies CASSPYASGYTF.

V and J are TRBV10-3 and TRBJ2-5; possibly TRBD2 for D (6 bases). Trimming left V 11 bases short and J 3 bases short, with 16 bases between. CDR1 is ENHRY and CDR2 is SYGVKD in the germline V gene. The CDR3 is 13 residues long. CDR3 sequence reads: CAVRDGGEETQYF. In DNA form, the CDR3 reads TGTGCCGTCCGGGACGGAGGGGAAGAGACCCAGTACTTC.

This clone has a handful of counts. V is TRBV28 and J is TRBJ2-1; 10 bases line up with TRBD2. Per the germline V gene, CDR1 is MDHEN and CDR2 is SYDVKM. The CDR3 consists of 13 residues. The CDR3 DNA follows: TGTGTGGCTAGCGGGAGCTCCTACAATGAGCAGTTCTTC. As protein: CVASGSSYNEQFF.

J is TRBJ2-1 and V is TRBV11-2; D unresolved. Germline values: CDR1 SGHAT, CDR2 FQNNGV. V was pared by 3 bases and J by 5 bases, with 8 bases between. The CDR3 totals 13 residues. Here the CDR3 DNA reads TGTGCCAGCAGCTTGTATACTGACAATGAGCAGTTCTTC. Residues: CASSLYTDNEQFF.

CDR3 nucleotide sequence: TGTGCCAGCAGCTTGGCGGGAGGACCCTACGAGCAGTACTTC. Translated: CASSLAGGPYEQYF. This chain uses TRBV5-4 with TRBJ2-7; 7 bases match TRBD2. This CDR3 comprises 14 residues. V was clipped by 0 bases and J by 2 bases; unmatched bases: 2. Germline CDR1 reads SGHNT; CDR2 reads YYREEE (reference sequence).

This clone was found a few times. CDR3 region: CASSLVISGSTDTQYF. The CDR3 DNA follows: TGCGCCAGCAGCTTGGTTATTAGCGGTAGCACAGATACGCAGTATTTT. The genes are TRBV5-1 and TRBJ2-3, with D possibly TRBD2 on 6 matching bases. Germline V lookup: CDR1 SGHRS, CDR2 YFSETQ. V was pared by 0 bases and J by 0 bases, with 11 bases between. This CDR3 region has 16 residues.

This clone occurred a few times. The V and J genes are TRBV5-4 and TRBJ2-1; 7 positions match TRBD2. V was clipped by 0 bases and J by 7 bases; unmatched bases: 10. Germline CDR1 is SGHNT and CDR2 is YYREEE (reference sequence). The CDR3 sequence is 16 residues long. CDR3 sequence: CASSLARRETVNEQFF. Here the CDR3 DNA reads TGTGCCAGCAGCTTGGCCCGGCGGGAGACTGTGAATGAGCAGTTCTTC.

The chain recombines TRBV28 with TRBJ2-1; perhaps TRBD1 as D (6 bases). The CDR3 is 14 residues long. Deletions cut 6 bases from V and 7 bases from J, with 16 bases between. Germline V gene sequence: CDR1 MDHEN, CDR2 SYDVKM. Here the CDR3 reads CASSREQGRNEQFF. The CDR3 bases are TGTGCCAGCAGCCGTGAACAGGGTCGTAATGAGCAGTTCTTC.

This chain links TRBV7-9 with TRBJ2-7; 7 positions match TRBD2. The CDR3 runs 15 residues. J was trimmed by 2 bases and V by 6 bases; bases with no gene match: 10. Germline CDR1 SEHNR, CDR2 FQNEAQ (reference sequence). CDR3 residues: CASRESSGLTYEQYF. In DNA form, the CDR3 reads TGTGCCAGCAGGGAATCTAGCGGACTGACCTACGAGCAGTACTTC.

The chain carries TRBV5-4 and TRBJ2-7; 9 bases align to TRBD2. CDR1 is SGHNT and CDR2 is YYREEE in the germline V gene (reference sequence). There are 16 residues in the CDR3. Trimming cost V 4 bases and J 4 bases; bases outside gene matches: 12. The CDR3 region is CASSTTGRGRGYEQYF. CDR3 coding DNA: TGTGCCAGCAGCACTACCGGTCGCGGGAGGGGGTACGAGCAGTACTTC. Using reference TRBV5-4 and TRBJ2-7 for the parts outside the CDR3, the full variable domain is ETGVTQSPTHLIKTRGQQVTLRCSSQSGHNTVSWYQQALGQGPQFIFQYYREEENGRGNFPPRFSGLQFPNYSSELNVNALELDDSALYLCASSTTGRGRGYEQYFGPGTRLTVT.

The table lists this clone with a few counts. This rearrangement joins TRBV5-8 to TRBJ2-5, with 8 bases matching TRBD1. After removal of 4 bases from V and 3 bases from J, the junction contained 11 bases not matched to a gene. The CDR3 has 16 residues. Germline values: CDR1 SGHTS, CDR2 YDEGEE. CDR3 sequence (DNA): TGTGCCAGCAGCCAGACCCCAGGGGGCTGGGAAGAGACCCAGTACTTC. Its protein product is CASSQTPGGWEETQYF.

The V call is TRBV10-3, the J call TRBJ2-7; a possible D gene is TRBD1 (5 bases). Looked up from germline, CDR1 is ENHRY and CDR2 is SYGVKD. Trimming shortened V by 0 bases and J by 2 bases, and 11 bases separated the two germline ends. This CDR3 is built from 15 residues. The CDR3 reads CAISESSGQTYEQYF. DNA of the CDR3: TGTGCCATCAGTGAGTCGTCAGGACAAACCTACGAGCAGTACTTC.

The chain joins TRBV5-1 to TRBJ2-4; 8 positions agree with TRBD2. The CDR3 extends over 14 amino acids. Trimming removed 4 bases from V and 5 bases from J; junction bases left unmatched: 5. CDR1 and CDR2 (germline): SGHRS, YFSETQ. CDR3 region: CASSPGGDENIQYF. In DNA form, the CDR3 reads TGCGCCAGCAGCCCGGGGGGGGATGAAAACATTCAGTACTTC.